These 10 T cell receptor beta chains share one sample of origin, sequenced in a study of shared clonotypes between healthy human individuals. Profiled with immunoSEQ multiplex PCR; TCRdb holds only in-frame clones, not every one. Of about 1.5 million clones in the sample, 95% to 99% were seen once. Material for sequencing was naive CD4+ T cells sorted from blood. The subset here: CD45RA+ positively selected. These receptors were collected from a man younger than 40 in good health.

The rearrangement uses TRBV7-2 and TRBJ2-1, with D uncertain. There are 15 residues in the CDR3. The germline V gene has CDR1 SGHTA and CDR2 FQGNSA. Trimming took 3 bases from V and 9 from J, leaving 18 bases between them. The CDR3 loop reads CASSFSMDGVIEQFF. The CDR3 DNA follows: TGTGCCAGCAGCTTCAGTATGGATGGGGTAATTGAGCAGTTCTTC. Together with reference TRBV7-2 and TRBJ2-1, the CDR3 gives the full variable domain: GAGVSQSPSNKVTEKGKDVELRCDPISGHTALYWYRQSLGQGLEFLIYFQGNSAPDKSGLPSDRFSAERTGGSVSTLTIQRTQQEDSAVYLCASSFSMDGVIEQFFGPGTRLTVL.

The chain recombines TRBV28 with TRBJ1-1, with 8 bases identical to TRBD1. V lost 8 bases and J lost 0; bases outside the gene matches: 5. The germline V gene has CDR1 MDHEN and CDR2 SYDVKM. This CDR3 is built from 14 residues. CDR3 loop: CASGTGDLNTEAFF. Here the CDR3 DNA reads TGTGCCAGCGGGACAGGAGACTTGAACACTGAAGCTTTCTTT.

The V call is TRBV15, the J call TRBJ2-7, with D perhaps given as TRBD1 or TRBD2 (6 bases each). This CDR3 has 11 residues. Germline V gene data show CDR1 as LNHNV and CDR2 as YYDKDF (reference sequence). The V gene lost 9 bases and the J gene lost 5 bases, with 11 bases spanning the gap. In nucleotides, the CDR3 is TGTGCCACAAACGGGGGCAACGAGCAGTACTTC. Protein: CATNGGNEQYF. The variable domain in full, completed from reference TRBV15 and TRBJ2-7, reads DAMVIQNPRYQVTQFGKPVTLSCSQTLNHNVMYWYQQKSSQAPKLLFHYYDKDFNNEADTPDNFQSRRPNTSFCFLDIRSPGLGDTAMYLCATNGGNEQYFGPGTRLTVT.

In its sample, this clone was seen once. The DNA for the CDR3 is TGTGCCAGCAGCCCCCGTATCCAAGAGACCCAGTACTTC. Translated, it gives CASSPRIQETQYF. J is TRBJ2-5 and V is TRBV7-2; D gene ambiguous. Trimming took off 5 bases at V and 1 base at J, with 8 bases between the two ends. CDR3 length: 13 amino acids. From germline, CDR1 is SGHTA and CDR2 FQGNSA.

J is TRBJ2-7 and V is TRBV6-1; 8 bases align to TRBD2. CDR1 MNHNS and CDR2 SASEGT come from the germline V gene. The CDR3 is 17 amino acids. V dropped 4 bases and J dropped 3; count of bases not matched to a gene: 14. This chain's CDR3 is CASSGSSRLASYYEQYF. The CDR3 nucleotides read TGTGCCAGCAGTGGTTCCTCGAGACTAGCGAGCTACTACGAGCAGTACTTC.

The sample holds one count of this clone. This chain links TRBV5-5 with TRBJ1-2, with D maybe TRBD1 (5 bases). Per the germline V gene, CDR1 is SGHKS and CDR2 is YYEKEE (reference sequence). V lost 1 base and J 4 bases, leaving 11 bases between the germline ends. The CDR3 runs to 14 residues. Written as DNA, the CDR3 is TGTGCCAGCAGCTTGTTTCCGGGGCCCTATGGCTACACCTTC. It encodes CASSLFPGPYGYTF.

This rearrangement joins TRBV27 to TRBJ2-3, with D unclear. Trimming took 8 bases from V and 4 from J, leaving 16 bases between them. There are 14 residues in the CDR3. CDR1 MNHEY and CDR2 SMNVEV come from the germline V gene (reference sequence). CDR3 protein: CASSKLVEADTQYF. CDR3 nucleotide sequence: TGTGCCAGCTCCAAGCTAGTTGAGGCAGATACGCAGTATTTT.

The rearrangement links TRBV5-4 to TRBJ2-1; TRBD2 matches at 10 bases. CDR1 and CDR2 from the germline V gene are SGHNT and YYREEE (reference sequence). The CDR3 loop spans 17 amino acids. Trimming at V came to 3 bases and at J to 5 bases, leaving 11 bases not matched to a gene. CDR3 in DNA: TGTGCCAGCAGCTCTGGGGGTAGCGGGGGGATTCACAATGAGCAGTTCTTC. The encoded protein is CASSSGGSGGIHNEQFF.

The J gene is TRBJ2-1, the V gene TRBV9; unclear D gene. Trimming cost V 1 base and J 8 bases, with 10 bases left between them. Germline CDR1 reads SGDLS; CDR2 reads YYNGEE. The CDR3 contains 13 residues. The CDR3: CASSVPSGDEQFF. The CDR3 coding sequence is TGTGCCAGCAGCGTACCCTCTGGAGATGAGCAGTTCTTC.

In regard to this clone: Within the sample, other DNA sequences also encode this same CDR3. The chain employs TRBV9 and TRBJ2-5; D is uncertain. V was pared by 4 bases and J by 2 bases, with 9 bases between. Germline V gene data show CDR1 as SGDLS and CDR2 as YYNGEE. The CDR3 runs 13 residues. For the CDR3, the DNA is TGTGCCAGCAGCCCGGGTGGGCAAGAGACCCAGTACTTC. As protein: CASSPGGQETQYF.